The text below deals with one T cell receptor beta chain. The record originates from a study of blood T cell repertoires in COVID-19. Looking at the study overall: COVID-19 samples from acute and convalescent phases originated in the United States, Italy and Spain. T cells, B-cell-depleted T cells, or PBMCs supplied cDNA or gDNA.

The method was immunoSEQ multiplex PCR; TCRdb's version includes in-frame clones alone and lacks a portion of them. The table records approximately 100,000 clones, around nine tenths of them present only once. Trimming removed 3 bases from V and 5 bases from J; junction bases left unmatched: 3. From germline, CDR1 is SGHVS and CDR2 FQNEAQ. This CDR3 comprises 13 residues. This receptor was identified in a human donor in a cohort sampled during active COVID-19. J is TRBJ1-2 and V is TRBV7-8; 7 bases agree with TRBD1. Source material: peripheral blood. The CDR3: CASSLGQPYGYTF. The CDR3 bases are TGTGCCAGCAGCTTGGGACAGCCGTATGGCTACACCTTC. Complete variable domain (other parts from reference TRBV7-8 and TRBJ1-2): GAGVSQSPRYKVAKRGQDVALRCDPISGHVSLFWYQQALGQGPEFLTYFQNEAQLDKSGLPSDRFFAERPEGSVSTLKIQRTQQEDSAVYLCASSLGQPYGYTFGSGTRLTVV.